The rows below give T cell receptor beta chains drawn from one sample of a study of cytomegalovirus exposure and HLA in healthy donors. Repertoires were generated with immunoSEQ multiplex PCR, while TCRdb's copy carries only in-frame clones and drops some. The sample lists roughly 100,000 clones, about 76% occurring once. The material sequenced was PBMCs. These receptors were collected from a woman between 50 and 59 years old in good health and CMV-seropositive. The CDR3 runs from the conserved cysteine through the conserved F or W. The D gene is left open where the match is weak. Size is omitted from some rows. Given values are once, few, many or a class for expanded clones.

>TRBJ2-5|few|TRBV7-9|TRBD2|16
CASIDTSGGYQETQYF
TGTGCCAGCATCGATACTAGCGGGGGATACCAAGAGACCCAGTACTTC
>TRBJ2-5|.|TRBV6-6|.|13
CASSSTRKETQYF
TGTGCCAGCAGTTCCACTAGAAAAGAGACCCAGTACTTC
>TRBJ1-4|.|TRBV2|.|13
CASSAPSREKLFF
TGTGCCAGCAGTGCCCCGAGTCGGGAAAAACTGTTTTTT
>TRBJ1-4|.|TRBV5-1|TRBD1|15
CASSFSGTGDEKLFF
TGCGCCAGCAGCTTCTCCGGGACAGGGGACGAAAAACTGTTTTTT
>TRBJ2-7|.|TRBV7-8|TRBD1|14
CASSYWTGNYEQYF
TGTGCCAGCAGCTACTGGACAGGGAACTACGAGCAGTACTTC
>TRBJ1-4|.|TRBV5-6|TRBD1|15
CASSLVGTVNEKLFF
TGTGCCAGCAGCTTGGTTGGGACAGTAAATGAAAAACTGTTTTTT
>TRBJ1-2|.|TRBV5-4|TRBD1|13
CASSSQGAYGYTF
TGTGCCAGCAGCTCACAGGGGGCCTATGGCTACACCTTC
>TRBJ1-4|.|TRBV7-2|.|14
CASRSDRIVGKLFF
TGTGCCAGCAGATCGGACAGAATAGTAGGAAAACTGTTTTTT
>TRBJ2-7|.|TRBV2|.|16
CASSDKDTSQSYEQYF
TGTGCCAGCAGTGATAAGGACACCTCCCAATCCTACGAGCAGTACTTC
>TRBJ1-4|few|TRBV2|TRBD1|14
CASSRQGGDEKLFF
TGTGCCAGCAGCAGACAGGGAGGAGATGAAAAACTGTTTTTT
>TRBJ1-2|.|TRBV19|.|14
CASSIRTPDYGYTF
TGTGCCAGTAGTATACGCACTCCCGACTATGGCTACACCTTC
>TRBJ2-2|once|TRBV6-5|.|14
CAIRVTGSTGELFF
TGTGCCATCCGGGTTACAGGGAGCACCGGGGAGCTGTTTTTT
>TRBJ1-1|few|TRBV19|TRBD1|12
CASISTGGSAFF
TGTGCCAGTATCTCCACAGGGGGATCAGCTTTCTTT
>TRBJ1-2|.|TRBV18|TRBD1|15
CASADREGGPYGYTF
TGTGCCAGCGCGGACAGGGAGGGTGGCCCGTATGGCTACACCTTC
>TRBJ1-6|.|TRBV6-1|.|17
CASSEGRASSYNSPLHF
TGTGCCAGCAGTGAGGGGAGGGCGAGCTCCTATAATTCACCCCTCCACTTT
>TRBJ2-5|.|TRBV5-1|.|14
CASSLVFGGEAQYF
TGCGCCAGCAGCTTGGTGTTTGGAGGAGAGGCCCAGTACTTC
>TRBJ2-7|.|TRBV7-9|.|13
CASSLGAGNEQYF
TGTGCCAGCAGCTTAGGAGCAGGGAACGAGCAGTACTTC
>TRBJ1-1|.|TRBV30|.|13
CAWGREGLTEAFF
TGTGCCTGGGGGAGGGAGGGCCTCACTGAAGCTTTCTTT
>TRBJ2-5|few|TRBV5-1|.|14
CASSLGQGSETQYF
TGCGCCAGCAGTCTGGGCCAGGGATCAGAGACCCAGTACTTC
>TRBJ1-1|.|TRBV2|TRBD1|14
CASTRDRVFTEAFF
TGTGCCAGCACCAGGGACAGGGTGTTCACTGAAGCTTTCTTT
>TRBJ2-5|.|TRBV5-1|.|15
CASSLAGTHQETQYF
TGCGCCAGCAGCTTGGCCGGGACTCATCAAGAGACCCAGTACTTC
>TRBJ2-7|.|TRBV28|.|15
CASSLAGAATYEQYF
TGTGCCAGCAGTTTAGCGGGGGCTGCGACCTACGAGCAGTACTTC
>TRBJ2-3|.|TRBV28|.|14
CASSPGHTPDTQYF
TGTGCCAGCAGCCCTGGACATACCCCAGATACGCAGTATTTT
>TRBJ2-5|few|TRBV11-2|.|13
CASSLGLVETQYF
TGTGCCAGCAGCTTAGGACTAGTAGAGACCCAGTACTTC
>TRBJ1-5|few|TRBV7-9|.|13
CSSSPQGYQPQHF
TGTTCCAGCAGTCCGCAGGGTTACCAGCCCCAGCATTTT
>TRBJ2-3|.|TRBV2|.|14
CASSDRGSTDTQYF
TGTGCCAGCAGTGACCGGGGGAGCACAGATACGCAGTATTTT
>TRBJ1-2|.|TRBV23-1|.|15
CASSQRTDYNYGYTF
TGCGCCAGCAGTCAAAGGACAGACTATAACTATGGCTACACCTTC
>TRBJ2-1|.|TRBV7-2|.|14
CASSLVAEDNEQFF
TGTGCCAGCAGCTTAGTCGCAGAAGACAATGAGCAGTTCTTC
>TRBJ1-6|.|TRBV7-3|TRBD1|16
CASSPDRGRGNSPLHF
TGTGCCAGCAGCCCGGACAGGGGTCGGGGTAATTCACCCCTCCACTTT
>TRBJ1-4|few|TRBV6-1|TRBD1|13
CASARDRDEKLFF
TGTGCCAGCGCCCGGGACAGGGATGAAAAACTGTTTTTT
>TRBJ2-2|.|TRBV18|TRBD2|16
CASSPRSGGSTGELFF
TGTGCCAGCTCACCTCGGAGCGGGGGAAGCACCGGGGAGCTGTTTTTT
>TRBJ1-1|once|TRBV7-3|TRBD1|13
CASSWTGVTEAFF
TGTGCCAGCAGTTGGACAGGGGTCACTGAAGCTTTCTTT
>TRBJ2-7|.|TRBV6-5|.|15
CASSIQQGPLLEQYF
TGTGCCAGCAGTATACAACAGGGCCCCCTTCTCGAGCAGTACTTC
>TRBJ2-1|.|TRBV10-3|TRBD2|14
CASRTSGGNNEQFF
TGTGCCAGCCGGACTAGCGGGGGAAACAATGAGCAGTTCTTC
>TRBJ2-3|.|TRBV30|.|11
CAWERTDTQYF
TGTGCCTGGGAGAGGACAGATACGCAGTATTTT
>TRBJ2-1|.|TRBV15|TRBD2|15
CATSRDRGGYNEQFF
TGTGCCACCAGCAGAGATCGGGGGGGCTACAATGAGCAGTTCTTC
>TRBJ1-4|few|TRBV6-5|.|10
CASRGEKLFF
TGTGCCAGCCGAGGAGAAAAACTGTTTTTT
>TRBJ1-4|.|TRBV28|.|14
CAVSSQDGFEKLFF
TGTGCCGTCTCCTCACAGGATGGGTTTGAAAAACTGTTTTTT
>TRBJ1-1|few|TRBV6-1|.|13
CASSEGRALEAFF
TGTGCCAGCAGTGAAGGGAGGGCACTCGAAGCTTTCTTT
>TRBJ1-1|few|TRBV5-1|TRBD1|14
CASSGTGEVTEAFF
TGCGCCAGCAGCGGGACAGGGGAGGTCACTGAAGCTTTCTTT
>TRBJ1-2|.|TRBV7-9|TRBD1|16
CASSLEEDRERDGYTF
TGTGCCAGCAGCTTGGAGGAGGACAGGGAGAGGGATGGCTACACCTTC
>TRBJ1-2|once|TRBV28|TRBD1|16
CASSITYRGLGTGYTF
TGTGCCAGCAGCATCACATACAGGGGGCTCGGAACTGGCTACACCTTC
>TRBJ2-3|.|TRBV28|.|13
CASSTLPTGTQYF
TGTGCCAGCAGTACCCTACCGACAGGTACGCAGTATTTT
>TRBJ1-1|.|TRBV6-1|TRBD1|15
CASRRDRVTNTEAFF
TGTGCCAGCAGGAGGGACAGGGTTACGAACACTGAAGCTTTCTTT
>TRBJ1-2|.|TRBV18|.|13
CASSPNMDYGYTF
TGTGCCAGCTCACCAAACATGGACTATGGCTACACCTTC
>TRBJ1-2|.|TRBV25-1|.|14
CASSEWGSNYGYTF
TGTGCCAGCAGTGAATGGGGCAGTAACTATGGCTACACCTTC
>TRBJ2-1|.|TRBV4-3|TRBD1|17
CASSPVKQGASYNEQFF
TGCGCCAGCAGCCCGGTTAAACAGGGGGCCTCCTACAATGAGCAGTTCTTC
>TRBJ2-1|.|TRBV7-2|.|14
CASTSRAGYNEQFF
TGTGCCAGCACCTCCCGTGCGGGGTACAATGAGCAGTTCTTC
>TRBJ1-1|.|TRBV10-3|.|16
CAISDEAGAGRAEAFF
TGTGCCATCAGTGATGAGGCAGGGGCCGGGAGGGCTGAAGCTTTCTTT
>TRBJ2-3|.|TRBV6-1|TRBD2|14
CASRAGGGIDTQYF
TGTGCCAGCAGGGCGGGGGGAGGTATAGATACGCAGTATTTT
>TRBJ1-6|.|TRBV6-5|TRBD1|15
CASSSKTGGLSPLHF
TGTGCCAGCAGTTCCAAGACAGGGGGTCTTTCACCCCTCCACTTT
>TRBJ2-1|.|TRBV9|TRBD2|16
CASSVDSGGEYNEQFF
TGTGCCAGCAGCGTAGATAGCGGGGGGGAGTACAATGAGCAGTTCTTC
>TRBJ2-7|.|TRBV5-6|.|12
CASSFPSHEQYF
TGTGCCAGCAGCTTCCCATCCCACGAGCAGTACTTC